These 13 T cell receptor beta chains were all obtained from the same sample, sequenced in a study of blood T cell repertoires in COVID-19. Clones were sequenced by immunoSEQ multiplex PCR, and TCRdb holds only the in-frame ones, with some missing. This sample has roughly 140,000 clones, with roughly 88% found just once. The sequenced sample consisted of peripheral blood. The receptors were gathered from a woman between 50 and 59 years old with acute or convalescent COVID-19.

V gene TRBV10-3 combines with J gene TRBJ1-6, with D perhaps matching TRBD1 (6 bases). The CDR3 is 13 amino acids. From germline, CDR1 is ENHRY and CDR2 SYGVKD. V was pared by 7 bases and J by 10 bases, with 14 bases between. The CDR3 reads CAITLDRSSPLHF. The CDR3 nucleotides read TGTGCCATCACCCTTGACAGGAGCTCACCCCTCCACTTT.

The V gene is TRBV18, the J gene TRBJ1-2; D ambiguous. The CDR3 is 15 amino acids. The V gene's germline CDR1 is KGHSH and CDR2 LQKENI. Trimming cost V 1 base and J 0 bases, with 9 bases left between them. The CDR3 is CASSPRGNPNYGYTF. Written as DNA, the CDR3 is TGTGCCAGCTCACCACGAGGAAACCCTAACTATGGCTACACCTTC.

The CDR3 DNA reads as TGTGCCAGCAGTTACGGGAGTACCACCGGGGAGCTGTTTTTT. Its protein product is CASSYGSTTGELFF. This chain connects TRBV6-2 or TRBV6-3 to TRBJ2-2; a possible D gene is TRBD2 (5 bases). Germline CDR1 MNHEY, CDR2 SVGEGT. The CDR3 length is 14 residues. V lost 2 bases and J 4 bases, leaving 8 bases between the germline ends.

The chain couples TRBV24-1 to TRBJ2-5, with D possibly matching TRBD2 (6 bases). Between the trimmed V and J ends, which lost 4 bases and 5 bases, there was a span of 16 bases. Germline CDR1 and CDR2: KGHDR and SFDVKD. This CDR3 region has 15 residues. The DNA of the CDR3 is TGTGCCACCAGTGACCCCCGGGGGAGTGGCGAGACCCAGTACTTC. The encoded protein is CATSDPRGSGETQYF.

The gene calls are TRBV24-1 and TRBJ1-1; TRBD1 might be the D (6 bases). The CDR3 has 14 amino acids. Trimming cost V 5 bases and J 0 bases, with 9 bases left between them. Germline V gene lookup returns CDR1 KGHDR and CDR2 SFDVKD. CDR3 nucleotide sequence: TGTGCCACCAGTGGGGGGCCCCTGAACACTGAAGCTTTCTTT. This gives the protein CATSGGPLNTEAFF.

V usage is TRBV7-9 and J usage is TRBJ1-1; D is unclear. Germline values: CDR1 SEHNR, CDR2 FQNEAQ (reference sequence). CDR3 length: 12 residues. The V gene lost 7 bases and the J gene lost 5 bases, with 11 bases spanning the gap. The CDR3 loop reads CASNPRITEAFF. The CDR3, as DNA: TGTGCCAGCAATCCCAGGATAACTGAAGCTTTCTTT.

In DNA form, the CDR3 reads TGTGCCAGCAGCCCCAGGAGGGGGCAAGATTATGGCTACACCTTC. Its protein is CASSPRRGQDYGYTF. V usage is TRBV11-2 and J usage is TRBJ1-2; 7 positions agree with TRBD1. Trimming removed 5 bases from V and 5 bases from J; junction bases left unmatched: 11. Per germline, CDR1 SGHAT and CDR2 FQNNGV. This CDR3 contains 15 residues. Full variable domain (outside the CDR3, taken from reference TRBV11-2 and TRBJ1-2): EAGVAQSPRYKIIEKRQSVAFWCNPISGHATLYWYQQILGQGPKLLIQFQNNGVVDDSQLPKDRFSAERLKGVDSTLKIQPAKLEDSAVYLCASSPRRGQDYGYTFGSGTRLTVV.

The chain carries TRBV7-2 and TRBJ2-7; 9 nucleotides match TRBD1. V gave up 4 bases and J gave up 3 bases; unmatched junction bases: 4. The CDR3 covers 14 residues. The germline CDR1 and CDR2 sequences are SGHTA and FQGNSA. Written as DNA, the CDR3 is TGTGCCAGCAGCTCCACGACAGGGGGCTACGAGCAGTACTTC. It is translated as CASSSTTGGYEQYF.

The chain couples TRBV30 to TRBJ2-7; no clear D. V lost 0 bases and J lost 2, with 14 bases in between. This CDR3 comprises 15 residues. Looked up from germline, CDR1 is GTSNPN and CDR2 is SVGIG (reference sequence). CDR3 DNA: TGTGCCTGGAGTGTACTTGATTACTTCCCCTACGAGCAGTACTTC. Translating it yields CAWSVLDYFPYEQYF.

The chain employs TRBV2 and TRBJ2-5, with TRBD2 matching 10 bases. CDR3 length equals 13 residues. Germline V gene lookup returns CDR1 SNHLY and CDR2 FYNNEI. Trimming at V came to 6 bases and at J to 2 bases, leaving 0 bases not matched to a gene. Here the CDR3 reads CASRLAGQETQYF. The DNA of the CDR3 is TGTGCCAGCAGACTAGCGGGGCAAGAGACCCAGTACTTC.

V gene TRBV3-1 (or the pseudogene TRBV3-2) combines with J gene TRBJ2-1; 12 bases are shared with TRBD2. J gave up 6 bases and V 4 bases, and 7 bases lay outside the gene matches. The CDR3 consists of 16 residues. The germline gives CDR1 LGHDT, CDR2 YNNKEL (reference sequence). DNA for the CDR3: TGTGCCAGCAGCCGAACACTAGCGGGAGGCATCAATGAGCAGTTCTTC. This codes for CASSRTLAGGINEQFF.

This chain uses TRBV6-1 with TRBJ2-1, with D tentatively TRBD2 (6 bases). The CDR3 length is 14 residues. Germline V gene data show CDR1 as MNHNS and CDR2 as SASEGT. V shed 3 bases and J shed 9 bases, with 15 bases lying between them. Here the CDR3 reads CASSDRDGGIEQFF. CDR3 nucleotide sequence: TGTGCCAGCAGTGACCGTGACGGGGGTATTGAGCAGTTCTTC.

The chain joins TRBV25-1 to TRBJ1-2, with 8 bases identical to TRBD1. The CDR3 sequence is 14 residues long. Germline lookup yields CDR1 MGHDK and CDR2 SYGVNS. V dropped 3 bases and J dropped 3; count of bases not matched to a gene: 3. This chain's CDR3 is CASSDLTGDYGYTF. DNA for the CDR3: TGTGCCAGCAGTGATTTGACAGGGGACTATGGCTACACCTTC.